The clone carrying this TCR beta chain was seen at least ten times. This specimen comes from a study of early T cells in non-severe SARS-CoV-2 infection. From the 5' RACE reads, TCRdb called clonotypes with MiXCR, one entry per CDR3 protein. This table has some 49,000 distinct CDR3 sequences, roughly 8% appearing once. CDR1 and CDR2 (germline): SGHTA, FQGNSA. This CDR3 contains 15 residues. Trimming cost V 5 bases and J 2 bases; bases outside gene matches: 8. The gene calls are TRBV7-2 and TRBJ2-5; 7 bases are a match to TRBD1. Source material: whole blood. This sequence was found in an adult who was a healthcare worker with PCR-confirmed SARS-CoV-2 infection or an uninfected control (not recorded which). The DNA for the CDR3 is TGTGCCAGCAGCAAGGGACAGCACATACAAGAGACCCAGTACTTC. Its protein is CASSKGQHIQETQYF. Filled out from reference TRBV7-2 and TRBJ2-5, the complete variable domain reads GAGVSQSPSNKVTEKGKDVELRCDPISGHTALYWYRQSLGQGLEFLIYFQGNSAPDKSGLPSDRFSAERTGGSVSTLTIQRTQQEDSAVYLCASSKGQHIQETQYFGPGTRLLVL.